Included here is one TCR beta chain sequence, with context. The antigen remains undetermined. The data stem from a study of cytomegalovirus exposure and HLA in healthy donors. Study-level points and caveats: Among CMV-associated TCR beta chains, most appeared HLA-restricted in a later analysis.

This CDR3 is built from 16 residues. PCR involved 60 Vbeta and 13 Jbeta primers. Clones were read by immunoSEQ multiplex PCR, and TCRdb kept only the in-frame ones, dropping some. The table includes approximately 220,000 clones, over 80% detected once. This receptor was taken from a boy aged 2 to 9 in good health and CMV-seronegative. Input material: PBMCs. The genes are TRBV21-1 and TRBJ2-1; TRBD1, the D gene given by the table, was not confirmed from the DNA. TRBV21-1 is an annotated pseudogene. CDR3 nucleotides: TGTGCCAGCAGCCCAGGGACAGGGGTCCTCTACAATGAGCAGTTCTTC. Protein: CASSPGTGVLYNEQFF.